A single sample is the source of the 6 T cell receptor beta chains below, sequenced in a study of PD-1 blockade in classical Hodgkin lymphoma. Using immunoSEQ multiplex PCR, the repertoire was profiled, and TCRdb retains in-frame clones only, with some absent. The data show about 40,000 clones, with about 89% seen just once and around 9% held by the top ten. There was relapse after autologous stem cell transplantation in every patient, and there was variation in brentuximab vedotin exposure. This specimen was peripheral blood mononuclear cells (PBMCs), taken at baseline. These receptors were obtained from a human donor with classical Hodgkin lymphoma.

This clone was counted between two and nine times. This chain links TRBV6-5 with TRBJ2-1; unclear D gene. The germline gives CDR1 MNHEY, CDR2 SVGAGI. With 6 bases removed from V and 4 bases from J, the gap between germline ends came to 16 bases. The CDR3 has 15 amino acids. In nucleotides, the CDR3 is TGTGCCAGCAGCCCCACGACAAATACTTACAATGAGCAGTTCTTC. This translates into CASSPTTNTYNEQFF.

This clone was observed a single time. The chain recombines TRBV18 with TRBJ2-4; TRBD2 aligns across 7 bases. The trim removed 8 bases at V and 1 base at J, leaving 5 bases unmatched. This CDR3 region has 14 residues. CDR1 is KGHSH, CDR2 LQKENI, per germline. CDR3 amino acids: CASRLGGAKNIQYF. CDR3 nucleotide sequence: TGTGCCAGCCGACTCGGGGGGGCCAAAAACATTCAGTACTTC.

The rearrangement links TRBV2 to TRBJ1-6, with a possible D match to TRBD1 (5 bases). The CDR3 covers 13 residues. Trimming shortened V by 7 bases and J by 4 bases, and 8 bases separated the two germline ends. CDR1 SNHLY and CDR2 FYNNEI come from the germline V gene. The CDR3 DNA sequence: TGTGCCAGCACCCAGGGATATAATTCACCCCTCCACTTT. Translation: CASTQGYNSPLHF.

The rearrangement joins TRBV19 to TRBJ1-5; D unclear. V was trimmed by 6 bases and J by 7 bases, leaving 10 bases between them. Germline values: CDR1 LNHDA, CDR2 SQIVND (reference sequence). The CDR3 contains 12 residues. The CDR3 loop is CASSPRTQPQHF. Written as DNA, the CDR3 is TGTGCCAGTAGCCCCCGCACGCAGCCCCAGCATTTT.

This rearrangement joins TRBV7-8 to TRBJ1-5, with 7 bases that match TRBD1. With 5 bases clipped from V and 3 bases from J, the junction kept 4 bases outside the gene matches. The V gene's germline CDR1 is SGHVS and CDR2 FQNEAQ. This CDR3 has 14 amino acids. The CDR3 sequence: CASSTDRANQPQHF. DNA for the CDR3: TGTGCCAGCAGCACCGACAGGGCCAATCAGCCCCAGCATTTT.

This clone was seen just once. The V gene is TRBV10-3, the J gene TRBJ2-2, with 8 positions matching TRBD1. The germline CDR1 and CDR2 sequences are ENHRY and SYGVKD. With V trimmed by 2 bases and J by 4 bases, 6 bases remained unmatched. CDR3 length: 16 amino acids. As DNA, the CDR3 is TGTGCCATCAGTGAGACCGGGACAGGACTCACCGGGGAGCTGTTTTTT. Its protein product is CAISETGTGLTGELFF.